This T cell receptor beta chain was observed in a study of OX40 agonist ivuxolimab in advanced cancers. Study context: Patients were treated with ivuxolimab, an agonistic anti-OX40 (CD134) antibody. The eligibility criteria allowed prior anti-PD-1, anti-PD-L1 or anti-CTLA-4 therapy, and 30% to 45% had some.

Concerning this clone itself: Its cognate antigen is unknown.

Method: immunoSEQ multiplex PCR; TCRdb's copy keeps in-frame clones and lacks some. The sample lists roughly 46,000 clones, 75% to 95% occurring once. General study results and limits: With doses of 0.1-3.0 mg/kg, partial responders showed among the lowest clonal expansion.

This clonotype originated in an adult with an advanced solid tumor such as melanoma, head and neck, liver or kidney cancer. Here the sequenced sample was CD4+ or CD8+ T cells sorted from blood, taken in a trial of the OX40 agonist ivuxolimab.

CDR3 bases: TGTGCCAGCAGCAACCTTAGCAATCAGCCCCAGCATTTT. Translation gives CASSNLSNQPQHF. The V call is TRBV27, the J call TRBJ1-5; D remains unclear. Trimming took off 6 bases at V and 0 bases at J, with 6 bases between the two ends. This CDR3 region has 13 residues. The germline CDR1 and CDR2 sequences are MNHEY and SMNVEV (reference sequence).